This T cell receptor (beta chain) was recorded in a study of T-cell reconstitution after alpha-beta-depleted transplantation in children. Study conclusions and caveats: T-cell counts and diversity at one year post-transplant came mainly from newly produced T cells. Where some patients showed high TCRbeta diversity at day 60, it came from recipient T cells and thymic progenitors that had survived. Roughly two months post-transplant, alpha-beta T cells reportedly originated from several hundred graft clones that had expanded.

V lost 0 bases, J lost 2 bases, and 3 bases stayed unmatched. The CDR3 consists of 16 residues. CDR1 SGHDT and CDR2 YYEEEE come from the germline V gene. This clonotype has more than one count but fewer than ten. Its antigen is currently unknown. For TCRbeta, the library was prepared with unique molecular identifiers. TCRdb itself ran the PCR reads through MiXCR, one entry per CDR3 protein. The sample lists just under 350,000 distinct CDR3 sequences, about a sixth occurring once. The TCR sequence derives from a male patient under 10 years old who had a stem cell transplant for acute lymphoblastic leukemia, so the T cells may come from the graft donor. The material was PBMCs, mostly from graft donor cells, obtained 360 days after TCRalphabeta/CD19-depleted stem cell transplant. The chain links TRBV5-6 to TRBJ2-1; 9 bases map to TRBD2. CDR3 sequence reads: CASSLGVAGAYNEQFF. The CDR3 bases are TGTGCCAGCAGCTTGGGGGTAGCGGGAGCCTACAATGAGCAGTTCTTC.